Listed here are 7 T cell receptor beta chains from one sample, sequenced in a study of cytomegalovirus exposure and HLA in healthy donors. TCRdb keeps only in-frame clones here, not all; method: immunoSEQ multiplex PCR. The table records approximately 230,000 clones, more than 75% of them present only once. The specimen sequenced was PBMCs. These receptors were collected from a man aged 18-30 years in good health and CMV-seropositive.

The chain carries TRBV2 and TRBJ1-5; TRBD1 matches at 7 bases. Germline CDR1 is SNHLY and CDR2 is FYNNEI. The length of the CDR3 is 14 residues. The V gene end was trimmed by 3 bases and the J gene end by 6 bases; junction bases not matched to a gene: 5. The DNA of the CDR3 is TGTGCCAGCAGTGATAACAGGGGATTTCAGCCCCAGCATTTT. This gives the protein CASSDNRGFQPQHF.

This rearrangement joins TRBV6-5 to TRBJ2-3; 8 bases line up with TRBD2. CDR1 is MNHEY, CDR2 SVGAGI, per germline. V trimming: 2 bases; J trimming: 1 base; junction bases outside the gene matches: 5. The CDR3 has 16 amino acids. The CDR3 loop is CASSYGLAGGTDTQYF. CDR3 coding DNA: TGTGCCAGCAGTTACGGGCTAGCGGGTGGCACAGATACGCAGTATTTT.

V usage is TRBV5-1 and J usage is TRBJ2-7; D is perhaps TRBD2 (6 bases). The CDR3 is made up of 13 amino acids. Trimming removed 7 bases at V and 3 bases at J, with 14 bases between. The germline gives CDR1 SGHRS, CDR2 YFSETQ. The chain's CDR3 is CASRRRGFYEQYF. The DNA of the CDR3 is TGCGCCAGCCGAAGACGGGGGTTCTACGAGCAGTACTTC.

The rearrangement joins TRBV27 to TRBJ2-7; 10 nucleotides line up with TRBD2. The CDR3 has 15 residues. The J segment lost 5 bases and the V segment lost 3 bases, leaving 7 bases of the junction unmatched. Per the germline V gene, CDR1 is MNHEY and CDR2 is SMNVEV (reference sequence). Written as DNA, the CDR3 is TGTGCCAGCAGTTTCTCGACTAGCGGGTGGAACGAGCAGTACTTC. The encoded protein is CASSFSTSGWNEQYF.

The CDR3, as DNA: TGTGCCAGCCATCCGGCGGGATGGAACACTGAAGCTTTCTTT. Amino acids: CASHPAGWNTEAFF. V and J are TRBV6-5 and TRBJ1-1; D is undetermined. V was cut by 8 bases and J by 1 base, with 14 bases left in between. The germline V gene encodes CDR1 MNHEY and CDR2 SVGAGI. The CDR3 totals 14 residues.

The V gene is TRBV27, the J gene TRBJ1-3; no definite D call. This CDR3 has 14 residues. Germline V gives CDR1 MNHEY, CDR2 SMNVEV (reference sequence). V was pared by 6 bases and J by 4 bases, with 13 bases between. In nucleotides, the CDR3 is TGTGCCAGCAGCCGCCGTGGAGGGGGAAACACCATATATTTT. It translates to CASSRRGGGNTIYF.

The chain carries TRBV19 and TRBJ1-1; a weak D match, TRBD1 (6 bases). V was cut by 2 bases and J by 2 bases, with 12 bases left in between. The CDR3 loop spans 15 amino acids. Germline V gene data show CDR1 as LNHDA and CDR2 as SQIVND (reference sequence). The CDR3 spells CASSISSGANTEAFF. CDR3 sequence (DNA): TGTGCCAGTAGTATATCGTCAGGGGCAAACACTGAAGCTTTCTTT.